This passage covers 8 T cell receptor beta chains from one sample sequenced in a study of T cell responses to AZD1222 COVID-19 vaccine. The method was immunoSEQ multiplex PCR; TCRdb's version includes in-frame clones alone and lacks a portion of them. The sample includes about 120,000 clones, roughly 90% of them seen just once. The sample was peripheral blood, taken on day 0 of AZD1222 vaccination. All receptors derive from an adult in good health.

This chain uses TRBV30 with TRBJ1-2; TRBD1 agrees at 9 bases. Unmatched junction bases numbered 7, after V lost 4 bases and J lost 7 bases. Per germline, CDR1 GTSNPN and CDR2 SVGIG (reference sequence). The CDR3 contains 13 residues. The CDR3 sequence: CAWTTGTGSGYTF. CDR3 in DNA: TGTGCCTGGACCACCGGGACAGGGAGTGGCTACACCTTC.

The gene calls are TRBV29-1 and TRBJ2-2; 8 nucleotides agree with TRBD2. Germline CDR1 SQVTM, CDR2 ANQGSEA. The CDR3 sequence is 13 residues long. Unmatched junction bases numbered 0, after V lost 6 bases and J lost 0 bases. Written as DNA, the CDR3 is TGCAGCGTCGGGGGGGCGAACACCGGGGAGCTGTTTTTT. It specifies CSVGGANTGELFF.

V usage is TRBV2 and J usage is TRBJ1-6; TRBD1 aligns across 8 bases. After removal of 0 bases from V and 10 bases from J, the junction contained 5 bases not matched to a gene. CDR1 and CDR2 (germline): SNHLY, FYNNEI. The CDR3 sequence is 15 residues long. Here the CDR3 reads CASSEASGGGSPLHF. The CDR3 DNA reads as TGTGCCAGCAGTGAAGCTTCAGGGGGCGGGTCACCCCTCCACTTT.

This clone has a handful of counts. In DNA form, the CDR3 reads TGTGCCAGCAGCGCCCGGCCGGGAGCCGTAACTGAAAAACTGTTTTTT. Protein: CASSARPGAVTEKLFF. The rearrangement joins TRBV7-8 to TRBJ1-4; D uncertain. V was cut by 5 bases and J by 7 bases, with 20 bases left in between. The CDR3 has 16 amino acids. CDR1 and CDR2 (germline): SGHVS, FQNEAQ.

The V call is TRBV13, the J call TRBJ1-2; D unclear. Between the trimmed V and J ends, which lost 2 bases and 2 bases, there was a span of 18 bases. The CDR3 spans 17 residues. The germline CDR1 and CDR2 sequences are PRHDT and FYEKMQ (reference sequence). CDR3 coding DNA: TGTGCCAGCAGCTTATTGTGGGAGGCCTCGGGAAACTATGGCTACACCTTC. This gives the protein CASSLLWEASGNYGYTF.

The chain couples TRBV4-1 to TRBJ1-2, with D possibly TRBD1 on 5 matching bases. The CDR3 consists of 17 residues. The germline V gene encodes CDR1 MGHRA and CDR2 YSYEKL. With 1 base removed from V and 3 bases from J, the gap between germline ends came to 18 bases. CDR3 nucleotide sequence: TGCGCCAGCAGCCAAGTAAATCGTCGGGGGGATGACTATGGCTACACCTTC. Protein: CASSQVNRRGDDYGYTF.

The CDR3 loop is CASSLTRYSNQPQHF. DNA for the CDR3: TGTGCCAGCAGCTTGACACGATATAGCAATCAGCCCCAGCATTTT. This rearrangement joins TRBV5-4 to TRBJ1-5; no firm D call. Trimming took off 1 base at V and 0 bases at J, with 8 bases between the two ends. The CDR3 spans 15 residues. The germline V gene encodes CDR1 SGHNT and CDR2 YYREEE (reference sequence).

The chain couples TRBV24-1 to TRBJ1-5; 8 bases align to TRBD1. The CDR3 contains 15 residues. CDR1 and CDR2 (germline): KGHDR, SFDVKD. Germline trimming cut 3 bases from V and 5 bases from J; bases unmatched to any gene: 5. CDR3 coding DNA: TGTGCCACCAGTGATGCCCAGGGGGCCCATCAGCCCCAGCATTTT. Translated: CATSDAQGAHQPQHF.